These 9 T cell receptor beta chains were sequenced from one sample in a study of breast tumors, draining lymph nodes, adjacent tissues. TCRdb fed the multiplex PCR reads into MiXCR, producing one record per CDR3 protein. The data contain about 14,000 distinct CDR3 sequences, around 57% of them singletons. Material for sequencing was tumor-adjacent breast tissue. These receptors were obtained from a female donor with breast cancer. Some clones in this sample may be carry-over from other donors' samples.

This clonotype was detected many times. CDR3 in amino acids: CASSLLPGQTNEKLFF. Written as DNA, the CDR3 is TGCGCCAGCAGCTTACTTCCAGGACAGACTAATGAAAAACTGTTTTTT. The rearrangement joins TRBV5-1 to TRBJ1-4, with a possible D match to TRBD1 (6 bases). Trimming took off 2 bases at V and 2 bases at J, with 13 bases between the two ends. Germline CDR1 is SGHRS and CDR2 is YFSETQ. This CDR3 is 16 amino acids long.

The chain combines TRBV6-5 with TRBJ2-5, with a possible D match to TRBD1 (5 bases). This CDR3 contains 13 residues. The V gene's germline CDR1 is MNHEY and CDR2 SVGAGI. Trimming left V 6 bases short and J 9 bases short, with 17 bases between. The CDR3 reads CASSPSVRVAQYF. The CDR3 region has the DNA TGTGCCAGCAGCCCCTCCGTCAGGGTGGCCCAGTACTTC.

This clonotype was seen at least ten times. The genes are TRBV6-1 and TRBJ2-7; 10 nucleotides agree with TRBD1. The CDR3 has 14 residues. Per the germline V gene, CDR1 is MNHNS and CDR2 is SASEGT. With 6 bases clipped from V and 4 bases from J, the junction kept 6 bases outside the gene matches. CDR3 loop: CASSVRDRGYEQYF. DNA for the CDR3: TGTGCCAGCAGCGTCCGGGACAGGGGATACGAGCAGTACTTC.

The chain is built from TRBV7-9 and TRBJ1-4, with 11 bases aligning to TRBD1. Germline assignment: CDR1 SEHNR and CDR2 FQNEAQ (reference sequence). V lost 4 bases and J lost 7; bases outside the gene matches: 5. CDR3 length: 15 amino acids. The CDR3 here is CASSSTGTGGEKLFF. CDR3 coding DNA: TGTGCCAGCAGCTCCACCGGGACAGGGGGTGAAAAACTGTTTTTT.

Notes on this clonotype: At one boundary the junction diverges from the germline segment, which might be a read error. The chain employs TRBV5-1 and TRBJ2-3, with TRBD2 identical over 8 bases. Germline V gene lookup returns CDR1 SGHRS and CDR2 YFSETQ. The CDR3 is 19 amino acids. CDR3 in DNA: TGTGCCAGCAGCTTAATGGGCCCTGGGAGGACTAGCATACCAGATACGCAGTATTTT. This translates into CASSLMGPGRTSIPDTQYF.

A word on this clonotype: A much larger clone differs from this one at a single base, so this may be a read error. The chain has TRBV19 and TRBJ1-1; D possibly corresponds to TRBD1 (5 bases). In germline, CDR1 is LNHDA, CDR2 SQIVND (reference sequence). Trimming left V 6 bases short and J 4 bases short, with 21 bases between. CDR3 length equals 16 residues. CDR3 in amino acids: CASSPGPGILSTEAFF. CDR3 coding DNA: TGTGCCAGTAGCCCGGGACCGGGAATTCTGAGCACTGAAGCTTTCTTT.

The V and J genes are TRBV4-1 and TRBJ1-3; possibly TRBD1 for D (6 bases). The V gene's germline CDR1 is MGHRA and CDR2 YSYEKL. Trimming took off 1 base at V and 2 bases at J, with 18 bases between the two ends. The CDR3 consists of 18 residues. The CDR3 DNA reads as TGCGCCAGCAGCCAAGGGCCAGGGGATGGGTTGGCTGGAAACACCATATATTTT. This gives the protein CASSQGPGDGLAGNTIYF.

This clonotype occurred once. The rearrangement links TRBV12-5 to TRBJ1-5; TRBD1 might be the D (5 bases). Germline assignment: CDR1 LGHNT and CDR2 FRNRAP. V lost 5 bases to trimming and J lost 2 bases, with 10 bases between them. The CDR3 extends over 14 amino acids. The CDR3 region has the DNA TGTGCTAGTGGTGTGGGGGTTGGCAATCAGCCCCAGCATTTT. Translation gives CASGVGVGNQPQHF.

This clonotype was counted a single time. V is TRBV9 and J is TRBJ1-6; TRBD1 might be the D (6 bases). Per germline, CDR1 SGDLS and CDR2 YYNGEE. Between the trimmed V and J ends, which lost 0 bases and 4 bases, there was a span of 11 bases. This CDR3 has 16 residues. DNA of the CDR3: TGTGCCAGCAGCGTAGGTTGGGGGCCGTATAATTCACCCCTCCACTTT. Its translation: CASSVGWGPYNSPLHF. Full variable domain (rest looked up from reference TRBV9 and TRBJ1-6): DSGVTQTPKHLITATGQRVTLRCSPRSGDLSVYWYQQSLDQGLQFLIQYYNGEERAKGNILERFSAQQFPDLHSELNLSSLELGDSALYFCASSVGWGPYNSPLHFGNGTRLTVT.